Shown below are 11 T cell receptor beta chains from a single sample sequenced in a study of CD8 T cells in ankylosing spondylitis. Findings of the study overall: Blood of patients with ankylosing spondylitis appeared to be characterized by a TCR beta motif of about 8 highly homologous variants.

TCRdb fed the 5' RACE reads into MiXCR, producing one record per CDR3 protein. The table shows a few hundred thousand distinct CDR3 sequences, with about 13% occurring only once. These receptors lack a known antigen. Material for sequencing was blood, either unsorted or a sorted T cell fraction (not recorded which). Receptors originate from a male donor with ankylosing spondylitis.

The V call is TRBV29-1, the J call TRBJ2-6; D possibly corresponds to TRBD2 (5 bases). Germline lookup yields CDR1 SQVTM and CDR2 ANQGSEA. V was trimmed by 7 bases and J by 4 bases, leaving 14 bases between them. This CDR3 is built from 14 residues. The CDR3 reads CSAEDSRGANVLTF. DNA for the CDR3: TGCAGCGCCGAGGACTCTCGAGGGGCCAACGTCCTGACTTTC.

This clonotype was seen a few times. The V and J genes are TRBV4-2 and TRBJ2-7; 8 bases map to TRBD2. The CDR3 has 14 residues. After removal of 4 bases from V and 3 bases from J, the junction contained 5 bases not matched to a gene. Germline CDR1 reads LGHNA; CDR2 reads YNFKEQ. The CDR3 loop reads CASSPRTSIYEQYF. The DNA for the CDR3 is TGTGCCAGCAGCCCGCGGACTAGCATCTACGAGCAGTACTTC.

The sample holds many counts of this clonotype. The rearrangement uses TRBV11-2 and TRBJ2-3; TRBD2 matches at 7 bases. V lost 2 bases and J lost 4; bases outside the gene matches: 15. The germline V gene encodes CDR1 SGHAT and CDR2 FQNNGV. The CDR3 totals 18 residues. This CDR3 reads CASSLRVFAGVRADTQYF. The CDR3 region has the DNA TGTGCCAGCAGCTTAAGGGTTTTCGCGGGAGTAAGGGCAGATACGCAGTATTTT.

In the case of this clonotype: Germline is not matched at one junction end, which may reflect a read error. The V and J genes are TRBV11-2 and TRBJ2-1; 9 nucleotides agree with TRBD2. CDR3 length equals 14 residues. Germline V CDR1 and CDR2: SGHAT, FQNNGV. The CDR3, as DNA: TGTGCCGGCAGAGCTCCGGGACTAGCCCATGAGCAGTTCTTC. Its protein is CAGRAPGLAHEQFF.

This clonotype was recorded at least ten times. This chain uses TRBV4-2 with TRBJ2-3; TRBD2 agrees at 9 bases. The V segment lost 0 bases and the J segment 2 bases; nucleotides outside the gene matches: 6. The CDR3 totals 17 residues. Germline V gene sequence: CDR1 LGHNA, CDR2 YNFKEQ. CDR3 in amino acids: CASSQEALAGLTDTQYF. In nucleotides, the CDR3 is TGTGCCAGCAGCCAAGAGGCCCTAGCGGGGCTCACAGATACGCAGTATTTT.

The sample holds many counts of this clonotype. The CDR3 loop reads CASSLAASYEQYF. Written as DNA, the CDR3 is TGTGCCAGCAGTTTAGCCGCTTCCTACGAGCAGTACTTC. The genes are TRBV12-3 or TRBV12-4 and TRBJ2-7, with unresolved D. The CDR3 contains 13 residues. Trimming shortened V by 0 bases and J by 1 base, and 4 bases separated the two germline ends.

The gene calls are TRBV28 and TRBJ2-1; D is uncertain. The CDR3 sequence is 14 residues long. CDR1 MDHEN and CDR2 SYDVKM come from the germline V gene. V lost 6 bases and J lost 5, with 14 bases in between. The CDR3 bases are TGTGCCAGCAGCCCCCTCCTAGACAACAATGAGCAGTTCTTC. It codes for CASSPLLDNNEQFF.

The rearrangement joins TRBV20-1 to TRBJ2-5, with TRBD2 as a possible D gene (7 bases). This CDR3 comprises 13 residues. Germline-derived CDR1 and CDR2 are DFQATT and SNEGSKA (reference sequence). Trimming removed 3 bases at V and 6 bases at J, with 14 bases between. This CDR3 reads CSASGGGSQTQYF. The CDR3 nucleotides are TGCAGTGCTAGTGGGGGCGGGAGTCAGACCCAGTACTTC.

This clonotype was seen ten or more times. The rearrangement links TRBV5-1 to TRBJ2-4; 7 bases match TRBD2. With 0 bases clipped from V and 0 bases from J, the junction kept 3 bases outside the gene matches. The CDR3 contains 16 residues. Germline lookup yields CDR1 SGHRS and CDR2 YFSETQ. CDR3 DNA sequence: TGCGCCAGCAGCTTGGCCGGGGGGACAGCCAAAAACATTCAGTACTTC. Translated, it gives CASSLAGGTAKNIQYF.

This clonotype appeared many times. CDR3 loop: CASSLGAGRTEAFF. The CDR3 DNA is TGTGCCAGCAGCTTAGGCGCAGGGAGGACTGAAGCTTTCTTT. J is TRBJ1-1 and V is TRBV7-2; a possible D gene is TRBD1 (5 bases). Germline V CDR1 and CDR2: SGHTA, FQGNSA. The CDR3 consists of 14 residues. V lost 1 base and J 5 bases, leaving 11 bases between the germline ends.

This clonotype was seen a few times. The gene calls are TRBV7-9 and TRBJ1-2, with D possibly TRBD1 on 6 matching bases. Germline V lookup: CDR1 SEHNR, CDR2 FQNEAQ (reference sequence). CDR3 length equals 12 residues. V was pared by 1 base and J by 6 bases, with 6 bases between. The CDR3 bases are TGTGCCAGCAGCTTAGACAGGGATGGCTACACCTTC. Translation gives CASSLDRDGYTF.